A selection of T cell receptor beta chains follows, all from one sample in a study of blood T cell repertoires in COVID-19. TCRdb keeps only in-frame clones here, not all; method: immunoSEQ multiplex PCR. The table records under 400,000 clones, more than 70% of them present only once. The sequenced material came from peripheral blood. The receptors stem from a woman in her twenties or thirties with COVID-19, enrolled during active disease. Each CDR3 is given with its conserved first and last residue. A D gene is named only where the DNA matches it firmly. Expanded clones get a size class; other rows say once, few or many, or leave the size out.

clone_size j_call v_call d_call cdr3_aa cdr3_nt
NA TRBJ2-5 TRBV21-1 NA CASSKKSGRRQETQYF TGTGCCAGCAGCAAAAAAAGCGGGAGAAGGCAAGAGACCCAGTACTTC
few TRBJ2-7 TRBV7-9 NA CASSLAGSSYEQYF TGTGCCAGCAGCTTAGCGGGGAGCTCCTACGAGCAGTACTTC
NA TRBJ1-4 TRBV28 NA CASSRGGDEKLFF TGTGCCAGCAGTAGGGGGGGGGATGAAAAACTGTTTTTT
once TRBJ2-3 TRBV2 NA CASSEEVARDTQYF TGTGCCAGCAGTGAAGAAGTAGCGAGAGATACGCAGTATTTT
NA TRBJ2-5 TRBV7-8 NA CASSFGQRETQYF TGTGCCAGCAGCTTCGGCCAGCGGGAGACCCAGTACTTC
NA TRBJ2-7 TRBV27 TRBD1 CASSLGTGVHEQYF TGTGCCAGCAGTCTCGGGACAGGGGTCCACGAGCAGTACTTC
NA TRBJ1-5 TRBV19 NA CASSIDQGADQPQHF TGTGCCAGTAGTATAGATCAAGGGGCCGATCAGCCCCAGCATTTT
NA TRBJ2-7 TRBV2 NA CASSGAGISYEQYF TGTGCCAGCAGCGGGGCGGGAATCTCCTACGAGCAGTACTTC
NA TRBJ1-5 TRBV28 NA CASTIEDKGYQPQHF TGTGCCAGCACCATCGAGGACAAGGGATATCAGCCCCAGCATTTT
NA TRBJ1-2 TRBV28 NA CASAAVKNYGYTF TGTGCCTCGGCGGCGGTAAAAAACTATGGCTACACCTTC
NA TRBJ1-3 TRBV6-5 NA CAIMRGASGNTIYF TGTGCCATCATGCGGGGGGCGTCTGGAAACACCATATATTTT
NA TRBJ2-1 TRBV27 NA CASSLLGAYNEQFF TGTGCCAGCAGTTTATTGGGAGCTTACAATGAGCAGTTCTTC
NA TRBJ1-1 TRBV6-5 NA CASSNVGAGNTEAFF TGTGCCAGCAGTAACGTAGGAGCCGGGAACACTGAAGCTTTCTTT
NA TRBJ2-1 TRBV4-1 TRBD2 CASSQGLAVYNEQFF TGCGCCAGCAGCCAAGGGCTAGCGGTTTACAATGAGCAGTTCTTC
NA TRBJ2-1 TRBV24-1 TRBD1 CATSDRRGQLGNEQFF TGTGCCACCAGTGACCGCAGGGGGCAATTAGGCAATGAGCAGTTCTTC
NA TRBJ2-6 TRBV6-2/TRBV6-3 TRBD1 CASSVGGTGIYSGANVLTF TGTGCCAGCAGCGTCGGAGGGACAGGGATTTATTCTGGGGCCAACGTCCTGACTTTC
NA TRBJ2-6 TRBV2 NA CASSESRAGANVLTF TGTGCCAGCAGTGAATCCAGGGCTGGGGCCAACGTCCTGACTTTC
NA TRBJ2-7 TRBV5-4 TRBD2 CASSFGTSGTYEQYF TGTGCCAGCAGCTTCGGGACTAGCGGCACCTACGAGCAGTACTTC
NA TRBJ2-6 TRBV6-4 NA CASSRDNSGANVLTF TGTGCCAGCAGCCGGGACAACTCTGGGGCCAACGTCCTGACTTTC
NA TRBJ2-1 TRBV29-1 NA CSVPNGGLGYNEQFF TGCAGCGTCCCGAACGGCGGGTTAGGGTACAATGAGCAGTTCTTC
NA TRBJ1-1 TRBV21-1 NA CASSKAGPGMNTEAFF TGTGCCAGCAGCAAAGCCGGGCCGGGAATGAACACTGAAGCTTTCTTT
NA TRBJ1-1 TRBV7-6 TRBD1 CASSLGQGLNTEAFF TGTGCCAGCAGCCTCGGACAGGGGCTGAACACTGAAGCTTTCTTT
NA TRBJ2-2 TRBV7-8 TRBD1 CASSLTGASTGELFF TGTGCCAGCAGCTTAACAGGGGCCAGCACCGGGGAGCTGTTTTTT
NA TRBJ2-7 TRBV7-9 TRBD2 CASSLGGSTHEQYF TGTGCCAGCAGCTTAGGCGGGAGTACCCACGAGCAGTACTTC
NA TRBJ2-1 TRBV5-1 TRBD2 CASSSRVPGLAGGPGEQFF TGCGCCAGCAGCTCCAGAGTCCCGGGACTAGCGGGAGGGCCTGGGGAGCAGTTCTTC
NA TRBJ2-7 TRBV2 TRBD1 CASSRQGIYEQYF TGTGCCAGCAGTCGACAGGGGATTTACGAGCAGTACTTC
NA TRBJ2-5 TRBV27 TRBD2 CASSPLGLADQETQYF TGTGCCAGCAGTCCTCTGGGACTAGCGGATCAAGAGACCCAGTACTTC
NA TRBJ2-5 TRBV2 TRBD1 CASSEQGVEETQYF TGTGCCAGCAGTGAGCAGGGGGTGGAAGAGACCCAGTACTTC
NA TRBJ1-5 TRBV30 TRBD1 CAWGTGINQPQHF TGTGCCTGGGGGACAGGGATCAATCAGCCCCAGCATTTT
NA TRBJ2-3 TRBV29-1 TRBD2 CSVAGTSGTTDTQYF TGCAGCGTTGCGGGGACTAGCGGTACCACAGATACGCAGTATTTT
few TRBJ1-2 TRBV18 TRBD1 CASSPDREGYGYTF TGTGCCAGCTCTCCTGACAGGGAAGGCTATGGCTACACCTTC
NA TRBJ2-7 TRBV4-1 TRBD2 CASSQGQLAGTTYEQYF TGCGCCAGCAGCCAGGGTCAACTAGCGGGAACCACCTACGAGCAGTACTTC
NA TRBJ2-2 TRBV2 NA CARGTGTTNTGELFF TGTGCCAGGGGAACTGGGACAACGAACACCGGGGAGCTGTTTTTT
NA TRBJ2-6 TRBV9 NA CASSVDGPGANVLTF TGTGCCAGCAGCGTAGATGGGCCTGGGGCCAACGTCCTGACTTTC
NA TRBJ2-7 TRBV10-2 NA CASTAGWGAYEQYF TGCGCCAGCACTGCCGGGTGGGGAGCCTACGAGCAGTACTTC
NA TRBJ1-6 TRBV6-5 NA CASSYGGVRSPLHF TGTGCCAGCAGTTACGGCGGGGTACGGTCACCCCTCCACTTT
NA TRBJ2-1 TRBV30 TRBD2 CAWSREVNEQFF TGTGCCTGGTCTCGGGAGGTCAATGAGCAGTTCTTC
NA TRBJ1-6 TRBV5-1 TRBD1 CASSLGQGSSPLHF TGCGCCAGCAGCTTGGGACAGGGGAGCTCACCCCTCCACTTT
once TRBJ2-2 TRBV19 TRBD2 CASSIGASGSAGTGELFF TGTGCCAGTAGTATAGGGGCTAGCGGGAGTGCCGGCACCGGGGAGCTGTTTTTT
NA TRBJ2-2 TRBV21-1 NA CASSSYSGRGELFF TGTGCCAGCAGCTCTTATAGCGGGAGAGGGGAGCTGTTTTTT
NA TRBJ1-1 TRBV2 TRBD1 CASSPRGQGAFNTEAFF TGTGCCAGCAGTCCCAGGGGGCAGGGGGCCTTTAACACTGAAGCTTTCTTT
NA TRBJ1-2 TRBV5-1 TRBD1 CASSDPDRVDYGYTF TGCGCCAGCAGCGACCCGGACAGGGTCGACTATGGCTACACCTTC
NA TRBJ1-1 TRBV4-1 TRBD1 CASSQDPGQTTEAFF TGCGCCAGCAGCCAAGATCCGGGACAGACCACTGAAGCTTTCTTT
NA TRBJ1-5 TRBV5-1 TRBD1 CASSTGTPNQPQHF TGCGCCAGCTCGACAGGGACCCCAAATCAGCCCCAGCATTTT
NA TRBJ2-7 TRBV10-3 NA CAISVPLASAVEQYF TGTGCCATCAGTGTCCCCCTAGCCTCTGCCGTCGAGCAGTACTTC
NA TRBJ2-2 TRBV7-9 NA CASSFDIAPGGELFF TGTGCCAGCAGCTTTGACATAGCGCCGGGCGGGGAGCTGTTTTTT
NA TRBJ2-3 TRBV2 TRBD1 CASSPGGSADTQYF TGTGCCAGCAGTCCAGGGGGCAGCGCGGATACGCAGTATTTT
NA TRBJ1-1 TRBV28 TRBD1 CASRDRGTPEAFF TGTGCCAGCCGGGACAGGGGTACCCCTGAAGCTTTCTTT
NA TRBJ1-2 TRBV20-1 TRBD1 CSASRQGAYGYTF TGCAGTGCTAGTCGACAGGGGGCCTATGGCTACACCTTC
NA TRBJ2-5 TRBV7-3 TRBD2 CASSFSGGETQYF TGTGCCAGCAGCTTTTCGGGAGGGGAGACCCAGTACTTC
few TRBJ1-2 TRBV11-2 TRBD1 CASSPGQDFGYTF TGTGCCAGCAGCCCAGGACAGGACTTTGGCTACACCTTC
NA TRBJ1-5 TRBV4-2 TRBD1 CASSQVLAGGASGGQPQHF TGTGCCAGCAGCCAAGTATTGGCAGGGGGCGCGTCAGGCGGTCAGCCCCAGCATTTT
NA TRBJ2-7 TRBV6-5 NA CASSYSAGLPSYEQYF TGTGCCAGCAGTTACTCGGCCGGACTACCTTCCTACGAGCAGTACTTC
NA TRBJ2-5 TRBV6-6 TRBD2 CASRYSGEETQYF TGTGCCAGCAGATACAGCGGGGAAGAGACCCAGTACTTC
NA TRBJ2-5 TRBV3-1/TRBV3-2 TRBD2 CASSQKGTSEWWETQYF TGTGCCAGCAGCCAAAAGGGGACTAGCGAATGGTGGGAGACCCAGTACTTC